This T cell receptor beta chain is drawn from a study of CD8 T cells in ankylosing spondylitis. Findings of the study overall: CD8+ cells made up the disease-linked clones, which were relatively rare in peripheral blood. Disease-linked clones reportedly showed significant enrichment in matched ankylosing spondylitis synovial fluid. A number of the motif variants had already been described in reactive arthritis synovial fluid and blood. Typical of ankylosing spondylitis blood, it appeared, was a TCR beta motif of roughly eight highly homologous variants.

Making the TCR beta libraries involved quantitative 5'-RACE with molecular barcodes. TCRdb passed the 5' RACE reads through MiXCR, listing each CDR3 protein once. The data show more than 250,000 distinct CDR3 sequences, 7% to 9% seen once. The CDR3 runs to 15 residues. V gave up 5 bases and J gave up 4 bases; unmatched junction bases: 8. The germline V gene encodes CDR1 SEHNR and CDR2 FQNEAQ (reference sequence). Comment on this clonotype: Its antigen is unknown.

The sample taken for sequencing was blood, either unsorted or a sorted T cell fraction (not recorded which). This chain links TRBV7-9 with TRBJ2-1; 7 positions agree with TRBD2. The receptor was derived from a male donor with ankylosing spondylitis. CDR3 amino acids: CASSNLAENYNEQFF. CDR3 coding DNA: TGTGCCAGCAGCAACCTAGCGGAGAATTACAATGAGCAGTTCTTC.